The present TCR beta chain was sequenced within a study of CDR3 diversity in severe acne. TCRdb itself ran the PCR reads through MiXCR, one entry per CDR3 protein. The table records about 97,000 distinct CDR3 sequences, about half of them present only once. In germline, CDR1 is DFQATT, CDR2 SNEGSKA (reference sequence). Unmatched junction bases numbered 14, after V lost 6 bases and J lost 6 bases. CDR3 length: 15 amino acids. Sequencing was done on a sample of blood. The receptor comes from a male donor with acne. The genes are TRBV20-1 and TRBJ2-7, with TRBD1 matching over 10 bases. CDR3 amino acids: CSASRSSGTGAEQYF. The DNA of the CDR3 is TGCAGTGCCAGCAGATCGTCCGGGACAGGGGCCGAGCAGTACTTC.